The TCR beta chain under discussion was sequenced for a study of cytomegalovirus exposure and HLA in healthy donors. This clone has more than one count but fewer than ten. The antigen is unknown. The CDR3 runs to 17 residues. CDR1 is MNHNS, CDR2 SASEGT, per germline. The V segment lost 0 bases and the J segment 4 bases; nucleotides outside the gene matches: 6. The PCR was carried out with 60 Vbeta primers and 13 Jbeta primers. Using immunoSEQ multiplex PCR, the repertoire was profiled, and TCRdb retains in-frame clones only, with some absent. The sample includes 200,000 or so clones, 80% to 85% of them seen just once. Overall study results and limits: When the data were analyzed later, several of the most significant clusters appeared to be linked to common viral pathogens. HLA alleles showed associations with some 17,000 TCR beta sequences in a later analysis, at a 0.05 false discovery rate.

The chain recombines TRBV6-1 with TRBJ2-1, with 10 nucleotides matching TRBD2. The sequence derives from a boy between 10 and 17 years old in good health and CMV-seronegative. Input material: PBMCs. In DNA form, the CDR3 reads TGTGCCAGCAGTGAAGCACGGGGACTAGCGCTGTACAATGAGCAGTTCTTC. Its protein is CASSEARGLALYNEQFF.